This T cell receptor (beta chain) emerged from a study of Graves' ophthalmopathy and Graves' hyperthyroidism. Study information: The stable label applied to hyperthyroidism with no ophthalmopathy within 18 months of follow-up.

Amplification of the TCR beta CDR3 regions used RNA transcripts (as template). Second-round multiplex PCR came after a first-round RT-PCR that employed HTBI primers. One entry per CDR3 protein, called by TCRdb with MiXCR from the multiplex PCR reads. The table has about 590,000 distinct CDR3 sequences, 35% to 40% seen once; the top ten hold roughly 4%. Each hyperthyroidism patient was newly diagnosed, with under 2 months' duration, and aged 18 to 65. Serum thyroxine and TRAb, along with clinical symptoms, thyroid ultrasound and orbital computed tomography, were what diagnosis relied on. The CDR3 consists of 15 residues. Per germline, CDR1 SGHNT and CDR2 YYREEE (reference sequence). J was trimmed by 0 bases and V by 6 bases; bases with no gene match: 4.

This TCR was sampled from an adult man with Graves' hyperthyroidism. The sequenced material came from peripheral blood or thyroid tissue (not recorded which). The chain carries TRBV5-4 and TRBJ2-3; 10 bases agree with TRBD1. CDR3 bases: TGTGCCAGCACCGGGACAGGGGTGAGCACAGATACGCAGTATTTT. This translates into CASTGTGVSTDTQYF.